This passage covers 3 T cell receptor beta chains from one sample sequenced in a study of breast tumors, draining lymph nodes, adjacent tissues. TCRdb reanalysed the multiplex PCR reads using MiXCR and keeps one entry per CDR3 protein. The data hold approximately 140,000 distinct CDR3 sequences, with less than 35% observed a single time. Samples came from axillary lymph nodes draining the breast cancer. What was sequenced was axillary lymph node tissue. The origin of the receptors is a female donor with breast cancer. Some clones in this sample may be carry-over from other donors' samples.

This clonotype appeared many times. The chain links TRBV7-2 to TRBJ1-2; D may be TRBD1 (5 bases). The CDR3 is made up of 14 amino acids. Trimming took off 3 bases at V and 4 bases at J, with 12 bases between the two ends. The germline CDR1 and CDR2 sequences are SGHTA and FQGNSA. CDR3 loop: CASSLTGGGYGYTF. In nucleotides, the CDR3 is TGTGCCAGCAGCTTGACCGGGGGGGGCTATGGCTACACCTTC.

This clonotype was seen repeatedly, ten times or more. The V call is TRBV19, the J call TRBJ1-3; 8 bases map to TRBD1. Germline lookup yields CDR1 LNHDA and CDR2 SQIVND (reference sequence). The J segment lost 2 bases and the V segment lost 10 bases, leaving 7 bases of the junction unmatched. This CDR3 has 14 residues. The CDR3 DNA sequence: TGTGCCACCAAGGACAGGGCCGCTGGAAACACCATATATTTT. It yields the protein CATKDRAAGNTIYF.

The chain has TRBV2 and TRBJ1-4, with D perhaps TRBD1 (5 bases). The CDR3 loop spans 14 amino acids. Germline V gene lookup returns CDR1 SNHLY and CDR2 FYNNEI. The V end lost 6 bases, the J end lost 8 bases, and 16 bases lay between the germline ends. CDR3 in amino acids: CASSGTSGDEKLFF. CDR3 nucleotide sequence: TGTGCCAGCAGCGGGACTAGCGGGGACGAAAAACTGTTTTTT.